This TCR beta chain came from a study of cytomegalovirus exposure and HLA in healthy donors. General study points: The study flagged 150 to 200 TCR beta chains as cytomegalovirus-associated. In vitro data verified a few CMV-associated chains as specific for CMV antigens.

The PCR had 60 Vbeta and 13 Jbeta primers. TCRdb's table, derived via immunoSEQ multiplex PCR, lists solely in-frame clones and lacks some. The sample has over 40,000 clones; around 87% are singletons. Turning to this clone: What it binds is not known.

With V trimmed by 2 bases and J by 0 bases, 0 bases remained unmatched. The V gene's germline CDR1 is SNHLY and CDR2 FYNNEI. The CDR3 is made up of 16 amino acids. The chain combines TRBV2 with TRBJ1-6, with 8 bases identical to TRBD1. Sequencing was done on a sample of PBMCs. The origin of this receptor is a middle-aged woman in good health and CMV-seropositive. The DNA of the CDR3 is TGTGCCAGCAGTGAAACAGGGGGCTCCTATAATTCACCCCTCCACTTT. Protein product: CASSETGGSYNSPLHF.